This T cell receptor beta chain is from a study of Ad26.COV2.S vaccination and SARS-CoV-2 variants. As for the study in general: Each vaccinee took Ad26.COV2.S intramuscularly, once or twice 56 days apart. Study-level findings and limits: Vaccine and placebo recipients had similar non-spike TCR breadth. People given the vaccine had a wider spike-specific TCR breadth than placebo recipients did.

Method: immunoSEQ multiplex PCR; TCRdb's copy keeps in-frame clones and lacks some. The data hold some 480,000 clones, with roughly 87% observed a single time. This clone appeared once. Its target is unknown. Treatment defined: around 19 received Ad26.COV2.S at low or high dose, single or two shots; about five received placebo; per-sample allocation not given. At day 63 after the first vaccine or placebo injection, samples were drawn. The sample was peripheral blood, taken in a trial of Ad26.COV2.S vaccine versus placebo. The clonotype was recovered from a person between 18 and 59 years old who received the Ad26.COV2.S COVID-19 vaccine or a placebo.

The DNA for the CDR3 is TGTGCCAGTAAGAGGGGTTACGAGCAGTACTTC. This translates into CASKRGYEQYF. V is TRBV19 and J is TRBJ2-7; D possibly uses TRBD1 or TRBD2 (5 bases each). This CDR3 has 11 residues. CDR1 is LNHDA, CDR2 SQIVND, per germline (reference sequence). Trimming took off 7 bases at V and 4 bases at J, with 8 bases between the two ends.